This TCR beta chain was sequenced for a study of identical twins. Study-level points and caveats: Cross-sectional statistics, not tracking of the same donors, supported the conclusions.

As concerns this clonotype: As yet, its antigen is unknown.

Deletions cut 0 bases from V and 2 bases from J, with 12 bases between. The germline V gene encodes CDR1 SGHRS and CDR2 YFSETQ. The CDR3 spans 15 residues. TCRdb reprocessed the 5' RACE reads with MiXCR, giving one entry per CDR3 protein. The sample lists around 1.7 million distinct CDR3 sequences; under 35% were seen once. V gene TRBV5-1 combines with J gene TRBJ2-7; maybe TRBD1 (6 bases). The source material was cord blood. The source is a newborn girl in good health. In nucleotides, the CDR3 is TGCGCCAGCAGCTTGGACAGGGCCTTTACCTACGAGCAGTACTTC. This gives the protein CASSLDRAFTYEQYF.